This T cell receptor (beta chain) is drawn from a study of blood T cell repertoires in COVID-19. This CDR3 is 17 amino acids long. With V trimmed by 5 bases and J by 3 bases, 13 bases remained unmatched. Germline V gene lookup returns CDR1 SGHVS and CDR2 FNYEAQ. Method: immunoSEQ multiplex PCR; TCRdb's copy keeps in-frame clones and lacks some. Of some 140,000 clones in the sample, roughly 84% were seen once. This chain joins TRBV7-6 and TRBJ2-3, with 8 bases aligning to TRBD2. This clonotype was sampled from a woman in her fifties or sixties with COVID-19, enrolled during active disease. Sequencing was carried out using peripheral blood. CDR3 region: CASSQQAPGLVTDTQYF. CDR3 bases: TGTGCCAGCAGCCAGCAGGCCCCGGGACTAGTGACAGATACGCAGTATTTT.